Following are 30 T cell receptor beta chains from one sample sequenced in a study of blood T cell repertoires in COVID-19. The data were produced by immunoSEQ multiplex PCR, yet TCRdb's version contains in-frame clones alone and is incomplete. The sample has about 55,000 clones, about 90% seen once. Material: peripheral blood. The receptor source for this set is a man in his fifties or sixties with active COVID-19.

This clone was counted between two and nine times. This sequence joins TRBV19 and TRBJ2-7, with 12 bases matching TRBD1. The CDR3 totals 16 residues. The V segment lost 3 bases and the J segment 6 bases; nucleotides outside the gene matches: 9. Germline CDR1 reads LNHDA; CDR2 reads SQIVND (reference sequence). CDR3 nucleotide sequence: TGTGCCAGTAGTATGCGACCGGGACAGGGGGCCCCCGAGCAGTACTTC. This encodes CASSMRPGQGAPEQYF.

The genes are TRBV30 and TRBJ1-2; possible D gene TRBD1, 5 bases. V shed 0 bases and J shed 6 bases, with 8 bases lying between them. The CDR3 runs 12 residues. Per the germline V gene, CDR1 is GTSNPN and CDR2 is SVGIG (reference sequence). This CDR3 reads CAWSVGRDGYTF. In DNA, the CDR3 is TGTGCCTGGAGTGTAGGCAGGGATGGCTACACCTTC. The variable domain in full, completed from reference TRBV30 and TRBJ1-2, reads SQTIHQWPATLVQPVGSPLSLECTVEGTSNPNLYWYRQAAGRGLQLLFYSVGIGQISSEVPQNLSASRPQDRQFILSSKKLLLSDSGFYLCAWSVGRDGYTFGSGTRLTVV.

The gene calls are TRBV7-3 and TRBJ2-7, with TRBD1 identical over 11 bases. J lost 6 bases, V lost 5 bases, and 3 bases had no gene match. This CDR3 contains 13 residues. Germline lookup yields CDR1 SGHTA and CDR2 FQGTGA. The CDR3 coding sequence is TGTGCCAGCAGCCCGGGACAGGGGGTCGAGCAGTACTTC. This sequence encodes CASSPGQGVEQYF.

The rearrangement uses TRBV5-1 and TRBJ1-4; D is possibly TRBD1 (5 bases). The CDR3 is made up of 12 amino acids. V dropped 3 bases and J dropped 6 bases, with 6 bases sitting between them. Germline V gives CDR1 SGHRS, CDR2 YFSETQ. For the CDR3, the DNA is TGCGCCAGCAGCTGGGACTATGAAAAACTGTTTTTT. Translation gives CASSWDYEKLFF. The full variable domain, its missing parts supplied by reference TRBV5-1 and TRBJ1-4, is KAGVTQTPRYLIKTRGQQVTLSCSPISGHRSVSWYQQTPGQGLQFLFEYFSETQRNKGNFPGRFSGRQFSNSRSEMNVSTLELGDSALYLCASSWDYEKLFFGSGTQLSVL.

The V call is TRBV18, the J call TRBJ2-1; 10 bases map to TRBD2. Losses at the gene ends were 0 bases for V and 4 bases for J; bases not matched to a gene: 9. The CDR3 loop spans 18 amino acids. Germline assignment: CDR1 KGHSH and CDR2 LQKENI. CDR3: CASSPPILAGDKYNEQFF. CDR3 in DNA: TGTGCCAGCTCACCACCGATCCTAGCGGGAGATAAGTACAATGAGCAGTTCTTC.

The chain is built from TRBV21-1 and TRBJ2-7; TRBD1, the D gene given by the table, was not confirmed from the DNA. TRBV21-1 is annotated as a pseudogene. The CDR3 extends over 16 amino acids. CDR3 protein: CASSKSGAACRYEQYF. CDR3 sequence (DNA): TGTGCCAGCAGCAAATCTGGGGCTGCATGTAGGTACGAGCAGTACTTC.

The rearrangement uses TRBV19 and TRBJ2-4, with 9 bases aligning to TRBD2. With 5 bases clipped from V and 5 bases from J, the junction kept 7 bases outside the gene matches. The CDR3 has 15 residues. Germline assignment: CDR1 LNHDA and CDR2 SQIVND (reference sequence). As DNA, the CDR3 is TGTGCCAGTAGTTCCAAGGTAGCGGGAGAAAACATTCAGTACTTC. Protein product: CASSSKVAGENIQYF.

The chain links TRBV6-5 to TRBJ2-1; a possible D gene is TRBD1 (6 bases). From germline, CDR1 is MNHEY and CDR2 SVGAGI. V lost 6 bases, J lost 2 bases, and 14 bases lay in between. The CDR3 runs to 15 residues. The CDR3 DNA follows: TGTGCCAGCAGGGGCGAACAGGGCCCCTACAATGAGCAGTTCTTC. Its translation is CASRGEQGPYNEQFF.

The chain links TRBV25-1 to TRBJ2-7; D not resolved. V was pared by 3 bases and J by 4 bases, with 4 bases between. There are 11 residues in the CDR3. Germline CDR1 is MGHDK and CDR2 is SYGVNS. The CDR3 sequence: CASSERYEQYF. DNA for the CDR3: TGTGCCAGCAGTGAGCGATACGAGCAGTACTTC.

This sequence joins TRBV5-1 and TRBJ2-1; 7 bases align to TRBD2. CDR3 length: 14 residues. V trimming: 2 bases; J trimming: 10 bases; junction bases outside the gene matches: 9. Germline V gene lookup returns CDR1 SGHRS and CDR2 YFSETQ. CDR3 in amino acids: CASSLLGRGREQFF. The CDR3 region has the DNA TGCGCCAGCAGCTTACTAGGGCGGGGGAGAGAGCAGTTCTTC.

The chain couples TRBV5-6 to TRBJ2-7; 9 bases line up with TRBD2. The CDR3 is 14 amino acids. CDR1 SGHDT and CDR2 YYEEEE come from the germline V gene. Trimming cost V 3 bases and J 5 bases; bases outside gene matches: 6. The CDR3 region has the DNA TGTGCCAGCAGCTCGGGCGGGAGGGCCCACGAGCAGTACTTC. This gives the protein CASSSGGRAHEQYF. The full variable domain, completed using reference TRBV5-6 and TRBJ2-7, is DAGVTQSPTHLIKTRGQQVTLRCSPKSGHDTVSWYQQALGQGPQFIFQYYEEEERQRGNFPDRFSGHQFPNYSSELNVNALLLGDSALYLCASSSGGRAHEQYFGPGTRLTVT.

This chain connects TRBV5-5 to TRBJ2-7; D is undetermined. CDR1 and CDR2 (germline): SGHKS, YYEKEE (reference sequence). V gave up 2 bases and J gave up 2 bases, with 5 bases separating them. The CDR3 runs 12 residues. The CDR3 reads CASSFRTYEQYF. The CDR3 DNA reads TGTGCCAGCAGCTTCAGAACCTACGAGCAGTACTTC.

This clone showed up just a few times. The V and J genes are TRBV27 and TRBJ2-7; 10 bases line up with TRBD1. The CDR3 is 13 residues long. CDR1 MNHEY and CDR2 SMNVEV come from the germline V gene (reference sequence). V trimming: 8 bases; J trimming: 7 bases; junction bases outside the gene matches: 8. The CDR3 protein is CASAVTGGLEQYF. CDR3 DNA: TGTGCCAGCGCAGTGACAGGGGGCCTGGAGCAGTACTTC.

The chain recombines TRBV30 with TRBJ2-7, with 10 bases identical to TRBD2. Losses at the gene ends were 3 bases for V and 9 bases for J; bases not matched to a gene: 8. The germline gives CDR1 GTSNPN, CDR2 SVGIG (reference sequence). The CDR3 is made up of 13 amino acids. CDR3 region: CAWRGSGRLGQYF. The CDR3 DNA is TGTGCCTGGAGGGGTAGCGGGAGGTTGGGGCAGTACTTC.

The V gene is TRBV14, the J gene TRBJ1-1; no clear D gene. Germline CDR1 and CDR2: SGHDN and FVKESK. The V and J ends lost 0 bases and 2 bases respectively, with 7 bases between them. This CDR3 region has 14 residues. Written as DNA, the CDR3 is TGTGCCAGCAGCCAAGATAGCGGAAACACTGAAGCTTTCTTT. Translated, it gives CASSQDSGNTEAFF.

To note about this clone: The sample carries other DNA sequences with the same CDR3. V is TRBV27 and J is TRBJ1-2; D unresolved. The CDR3 is made up of 13 amino acids. V gave up 9 bases and J gave up 4 bases, with 15 bases separating them. Germline V lookup: CDR1 MNHEY, CDR2 SMNVEV (reference sequence). The CDR3 DNA is TGTGCCAGTAGTGAGGCCCGGTTCTATGGCTACACCTTC. This encodes CASSEARFYGYTF.

The chain has TRBV19 and TRBJ1-1; a possible D gene is TRBD1 (5 bases). This CDR3 contains 12 residues. The germline V and J ends were trimmed by 6 bases and 5 bases, with 10 bases remaining between them. The germline V gene encodes CDR1 LNHDA and CDR2 SQIVND (reference sequence). CDR3 loop: CASSGGVTEAFF. CDR3 DNA sequence: TGTGCCAGTAGCGGGGGGGTTACTGAAGCTTTCTTT.

J is TRBJ1-3 and V is TRBV19; 7 nucleotides agree with TRBD1. V lost 5 bases to trimming and J lost 4 bases; unmatched junction nucleotides: 17. The CDR3 extends over 18 amino acids. The germline CDR1 and CDR2 sequences are LNHDA and SQIVND (reference sequence). The CDR3 DNA is TGTGCCAGTAGTCTTGAGCCACCGGCGACAGGGAGAGGAAACACCATATATTTT. Protein product: CASSLEPPATGRGNTIYF.

The rearrangement uses TRBV6-2 or TRBV6-3 and TRBJ2-3; TRBD2 might be the D (5 bases). The CDR3 totals 13 residues. Trimming took 4 bases from V and 5 from J, leaving 10 bases between them. Per germline, CDR1 MNHEY and CDR2 SVGEGT. The CDR3, as DNA: TGTGCCAGCAGTTCGACCGAGGGAGATACGCAGTATTTT. This gives the protein CASSSTEGDTQYF.

The DNA of the CDR3 is TGTGCCAGCTCACCACGACTAGCGGGAGCTACAGATACGCAGTATTTT. Residues: CASSPRLAGATDTQYF. The V and J genes are TRBV18 and TRBJ2-3, with 12 bases that match TRBD2. CDR1 and CDR2 from the germline V gene are KGHSH and LQKENI. After removal of 1 base from V and 3 bases from J, the junction contained 2 bases not matched to a gene. The CDR3 extends over 16 amino acids.

The chain joins TRBV5-8 to TRBJ2-3, with D possibly matching TRBD1 (6 bases). V lost 1 base, J lost 2 bases, and 14 bases lay in between. This CDR3 is 16 amino acids long. Germline V gives CDR1 SGHTS, CDR2 YDEGEE. The DNA for the CDR3 is TGTGCCAGCAGCTTGTCAAGGGGGACATACACAGATACGCAGTATTTT. This encodes CASSLSRGTYTDTQYF.

The rearrangement links TRBV7-3 to TRBJ2-1, with 12 bases aligning to TRBD2. V was clipped by 2 bases and J by 0 bases; unmatched bases: 5. The CDR3 runs to 18 residues. CDR1 is SGHTA, CDR2 FQGTGA, per germline. CDR3 protein: CASSLGLAGMSSYNEQFF. CDR3 bases: TGTGCCAGCAGCTTAGGACTAGCGGGGATGAGCTCCTACAATGAGCAGTTCTTC.

The chain joins TRBV7-2 to TRBJ2-7, with a tentative D call TRBD1 (5 bases). V dropped 5 bases and J dropped 5 bases, with 13 bases sitting between them. CDR3 length: 13 residues. CDR1 and CDR2 (germline): SGHTA, FQGNSA. CDR3 DNA: TGTGCCAGCAGCCCATACTCGACAGACGAGCAGTACTTC. It codes for CASSPYSTDEQYF. The whole variable domain, remainder taken from reference TRBV7-2 and TRBJ2-7, is GAGVSQSPSNKVTEKGKDVELRCDPISGHTALYWYRQSLGQGLEFLIYFQGNSAPDKSGLPSDRFSAERTGGSVSTLTIQRTQQEDSAVYLCASSPYSTDEQYFGPGTRLTVT.

The sample holds a few counts of this clone. This chain uses TRBV6-5 with TRBJ1-2; TRBD1 is a possible D gene (5 bases). V was pared by 5 bases and J by 6 bases, with 13 bases between. CDR1 MNHEY and CDR2 SVGAGI come from the germline V gene. This CDR3 is built from 13 residues. CDR3 sequence reads: CASSKGNPDGYTF. DNA for the CDR3: TGTGCCAGCAGTAAGGGGAATCCGGATGGCTACACCTTC.

The gene calls are TRBV7-3 and TRBJ2-7; 7 bases line up with TRBD2. The CDR3 runs 14 residues. Germline CDR1 is SGHTA and CDR2 is FQGTGA. V lost 1 base, J lost 2 bases, and 2 bases stayed unmatched. CDR3 sequence: CASSLMREPYEQYF. DNA of the CDR3: TGTGCCAGCAGCTTAATGCGGGAGCCCTACGAGCAGTACTTC.

The chain has TRBV3-1 (or the pseudogene TRBV3-2) and TRBJ2-2, with 8 bases lining up with TRBD1. Germline-derived CDR1 and CDR2 are LGHDT and YNNKEL (reference sequence). With 1 base clipped from V and 4 bases from J, the junction kept 5 bases outside the gene matches. The CDR3 sequence is 16 residues long. Here the CDR3 reads CASSQGQGASTGELFF. For the CDR3, the DNA is TGTGCCAGCAGCCAAGGGCAGGGGGCGAGCACCGGGGAGCTGTTTTTT.

The chain links TRBV3-1 (or the pseudogene TRBV3-2) to TRBJ1-1, with unresolved D. Germline CDR1 is LGHDT and CDR2 is YNNKEL (reference sequence). Trimming removed 0 bases from V and 7 bases from J, with 15 bases in between. The CDR3 contains 15 residues. The CDR3 reads CASSQDLGGLGEAFF. The DNA for the CDR3 is TGTGCCAGCAGCCAAGATCTCGGCGGCCTAGGTGAAGCTTTCTTT.

The CDR3, as DNA: TGTGCCAGCAGCCAAGTCTCCCATGAGCAGTTCTTC. It encodes CASSQVSHEQFF. The V and J genes are TRBV3-1 (or the pseudogene TRBV3-2) and TRBJ2-1, with D hard to call. CDR1 and CDR2 from the germline V gene are LGHDT and YNNKEL (reference sequence). The ends were cut back, 1 base at V and 8 bases at J, with 6 bases in the middle. The CDR3 runs 12 residues.

The J gene is TRBJ1-5, the V gene TRBV7-8; TRBD1 is a possible D gene (5 bases). CDR1 and CDR2 from the germline V gene are SGHVS and FQNEAQ. The CDR3 is 14 amino acids. V was trimmed by 1 base and J by 7 bases, leaving 11 bases between them. CDR3 sequence (DNA): TGTGCCAGCAGCTTAGGGGGGGACGGACAGCCCCAGCATTTT. Protein sequence: CASSLGGDGQPQHF.

The rearrangement joins TRBV28 to TRBJ1-1, with TRBD1 as a possible D gene (5 bases). V shed 3 bases and J shed 1 base, with 9 bases lying between them. The CDR3 is made up of 14 amino acids. Germline V CDR1 and CDR2: MDHEN, SYDVKM. The CDR3 is CASSFFQGNTEAFF. CDR3 sequence (DNA): TGTGCCAGCAGTTTCTTCCAGGGGAACACTGAAGCTTTCTTT.